This TCR beta chain is drawn from a study of OX40 agonist ivuxolimab in advanced cancers. Study overall: Therapy given before enrollment (anti-PD-1, anti-PD-L1 or anti-CTLA-4) was allowed, and around 44% had some. Three patients showed partial responses: one hepatocellular carcinoma and two cutaneous melanoma cases. Study-wide points: Expanded clones were, on average, more numerous in CD8+ T cells than in CD4+.

Researchers took blood at baseline, on cycle 4 day 1, and on cycle 7 day 1. As for this clone: The antigen is not known.

The data were produced by immunoSEQ multiplex PCR, yet TCRdb's version contains in-frame clones alone and is incomplete. The data hold 20,000 to 25,000 clones, with over 65% observed a single time. CDR3 length: 14 residues. V lost 6 bases to trimming and J lost 8 bases; unmatched junction nucleotides: 3. In germline, CDR1 is MDHEN, CDR2 SYDVKM. The chain joins TRBV28 to TRBJ1-6, with 11 bases aligning to TRBD1. The specimen was CD4+ or CD8+ T cells sorted from blood, collected in a trial of the OX40 agonist ivuxolimab. The TCR originated in an adult with an advanced solid tumor such as melanoma, head and neck, liver or kidney cancer. CDR3 nucleotide sequence: TGTGCCAGCAGCTGGACAGGGGGCGATTCACCCCTCCACTTT. It is translated as CASSWTGGDSPLHF.